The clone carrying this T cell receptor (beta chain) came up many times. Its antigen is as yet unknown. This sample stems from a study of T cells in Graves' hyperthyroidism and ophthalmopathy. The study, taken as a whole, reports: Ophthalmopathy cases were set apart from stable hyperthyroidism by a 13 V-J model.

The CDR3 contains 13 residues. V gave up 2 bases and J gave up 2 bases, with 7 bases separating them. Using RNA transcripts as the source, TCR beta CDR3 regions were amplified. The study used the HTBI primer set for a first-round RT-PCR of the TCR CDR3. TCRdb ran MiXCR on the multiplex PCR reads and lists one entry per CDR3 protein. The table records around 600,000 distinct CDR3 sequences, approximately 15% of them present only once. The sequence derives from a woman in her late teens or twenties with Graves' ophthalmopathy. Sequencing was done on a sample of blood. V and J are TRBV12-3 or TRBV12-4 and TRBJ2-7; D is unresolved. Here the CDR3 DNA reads TGTGCCAGCAGTTTACCAATGACCTACGAGCAGTACTTC. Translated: CASSLPMTYEQYF.